These 18 T cell receptor beta chains originate from one sample sequenced in a study of cytomegalovirus exposure and HLA in healthy donors. Both 60 Vbeta primers and 13 Jbeta primers went into the PCR. Sequencing was performed with immunoSEQ multiplex PCR; in TCRdb, only in-frame clones are kept and a portion is missing. In the table there are over 200,000 clones, more than 85% of which are singletons. The sample was PBMCs. The source is a woman under 30 in good health and CMV-seronegative.

The CDR3 is CASKGTGGGLFNEQFF. The CDR3 DNA sequence: TGTGCCAGCAAAGGGACAGGGGGTGGCCTTTTCAATGAGCAGTTCTTC. V and J are TRBV7-9 and TRBJ2-1; 11 bases match TRBD1. This CDR3 has 16 amino acids. Germline CDR1 is SEHNR and CDR2 is FQNEAQ (reference sequence). V lost 7 bases to trimming and J lost 6 bases; unmatched junction nucleotides: 11.

CDR3 in DNA: TGCGCCAGCAGCCAAGTCCTCGGGGGGGCCTACGAGCAGTACTTC. It translates to CASSQVLGGAYEQYF. The chain employs TRBV4-3 and TRBJ2-7; 8 bases are shared with TRBD2. J lost 2 bases, V lost 1 base, and 4 bases had no gene match. Germline V gene lookup returns CDR1 LGHNA and CDR2 YSLEER. The CDR3 sequence is 15 residues long.

This clone was seen a few times. The gene calls are TRBV4-2 and TRBJ2-7, with a tentative D call TRBD2 (6 bases). Trimming stripped 2 bases from V and 7 bases from J, with 15 bases between. The germline V gene encodes CDR1 LGHNA and CDR2 YNFKEQ. This CDR3 has 14 amino acids. The CDR3 loop reads CASSQQEGGLEQYF. The CDR3 coding sequence is TGTGCCAGCAGCCAACAAGAGGGAGGATTAGAGCAGTACTTC.

This clone showed up just a few times. The V call is TRBV7-9, the J call TRBJ2-7, with 8 bases matching TRBD2. The trim removed 2 bases at V and 5 bases at J, leaving 11 bases unmatched. CDR3 length: 16 amino acids. CDR1 SEHNR and CDR2 FQNEAQ come from the germline V gene (reference sequence). The DNA of the CDR3 is TGTGCCAGCAGCTTAAGGGTCCGGGAGGGTCGGCACGAGCAGTACTTC. This encodes CASSLRVREGRHEQYF.

J is TRBJ1-6 and V is TRBV6-5, with 7 positions matching TRBD1. Germline V CDR1 and CDR2: MNHEY, SVGAGI. The CDR3 length is 14 residues. The J segment lost 10 bases and the V segment lost 2 bases, leaving 5 bases of the junction unmatched. The DNA of the CDR3 is TGTGCCAGCAGTTACCGGACAGGACGCTCACCCCTCCACTTT. Translating it yields CASSYRTGRSPLHF.

V usage is TRBV15 and J usage is TRBJ2-2; D may be TRBD1 (6 bases). CDR1 is LNHNV and CDR2 is YYDKDF in the germline V gene (reference sequence). The CDR3 runs to 17 residues. Trimming took 2 bases from V and 1 from J, leaving 14 bases between them. In nucleotides, the CDR3 is TGTGCCACCAGCAGACTGCAGGGGACGCTGAACACCGGGGAGCTGTTTTTT. This translates into CATSRLQGTLNTGELFF.

The chain employs TRBV7-9 and TRBJ1-1; D uncertain. In germline, CDR1 is SEHNR, CDR2 FQNEAQ (reference sequence). Trimming stripped 6 bases from V and 5 bases from J, with 10 bases between. The CDR3 consists of 12 residues. CDR3 in amino acids: CASRLGDTEAFF. In DNA form, the CDR3 reads TGTGCCAGCAGACTCGGGGATACTGAAGCTTTCTTT.

This chain links TRBV6-5 with TRBJ2-5; D is perhaps TRBD2 (6 bases). The V end was cut by 7 bases, the J end by 7 bases, with 19 bases between. The CDR3 covers 14 residues. CDR1 is MNHEY and CDR2 is SVGAGI in the germline V gene. The CDR3 DNA sequence: TGTGCCAGCACCCAACCGGGGGTAACGGGGACCCAGTACTTC. Translation gives CASTQPGVTGTQYF.

V usage is TRBV2 and J usage is TRBJ2-7; 11 bases agree with TRBD2. The CDR3 covers 15 residues. CDR1 is SNHLY and CDR2 is FYNNEI in the germline V gene. J was trimmed by 4 bases and V by 4 bases; bases with no gene match: 6. The chain's CDR3 is CASSGTSGSFYEQYF. The CDR3 DNA follows: TGTGCCAGCAGTGGAACTAGCGGGAGTTTTTACGAGCAGTACTTC.

This chain connects TRBV7-9 to TRBJ1-5; possible D gene TRBD1, 6 bases. The V end lost 1 base, the J end lost 3 bases, and 10 bases lay between the germline ends. This CDR3 spans 15 amino acids. Germline values: CDR1 SEHNR, CDR2 FQNEAQ (reference sequence). The CDR3 protein is CASSLGTANNQPQHF. CDR3 nucleotide sequence: TGTGCCAGCAGCTTAGGGACAGCTAACAATCAGCCCCAGCATTTT.

The genes are TRBV9 and TRBJ1-3, with D possibly TRBD1 on 5 matching bases. From germline, CDR1 is SGDLS and CDR2 YYNGEE. Trimming stripped 3 bases from V and 2 bases from J, with 15 bases between. The CDR3 covers 16 residues. The CDR3 spells CASSGGGTVPGNTIYF. The DNA for the CDR3 is TGTGCCAGCAGCGGAGGAGGGACGGTGCCTGGAAACACCATATATTTT.

This chain uses TRBV19 with TRBJ2-1; 10 bases align to TRBD2. V dropped 7 bases and J dropped 10; count of bases not matched to a gene: 7. Germline values: CDR1 LNHDA, CDR2 SQIVND (reference sequence). The CDR3 length is 13 residues. This CDR3 is CASTTSGSYEQFF. The CDR3 region has the DNA TGTGCCAGTACGACTAGCGGGTCTTACGAGCAGTTCTTC.

The V gene is TRBV9, the J gene TRBJ1-4, with 7 bases that match TRBD1. CDR1 is SGDLS and CDR2 is YYNGEE in the germline V gene. The CDR3 consists of 18 residues. V was clipped by 1 base and J by 0 bases; unmatched bases: 9. The CDR3 reads CASSVSTGAIATNEKLFF. The CDR3 DNA reads TGTGCCAGCAGCGTAAGCACAGGGGCCATTGCAACTAATGAAAAACTGTTTTTT.

A note on this clone: Relative to the germline gene, one junction end is altered; a read error may explain this. The chain couples TRBV11-3 to TRBJ2-7; D is possibly TRBD1 (6 bases). CDR3 size: 15 residues. The V gene's germline CDR1 is SGHNT and CDR2 YENEEA. The DNA for the CDR3 is TGTGCCAGCAGCCTAGATGCGGACAGAACCTACGAGCAGTACTTC. Residues: CASSLDADRTYEQYF.

V is TRBV28 and J is TRBJ2-2; TRBD2 matches 8 bases. V shed 11 bases and J 3 bases; nucleotides not matched to a gene: 8. The germline CDR1 and CDR2 sequences are MDHEN and SYDVKM. The CDR3 spans 14 residues. The CDR3 DNA is TGTGCCGGAAGCGGGAGTCGGTACACCGGGGAGCTGTTTTTT. This sequence encodes CAGSGSRYTGELFF.

This clone was seen once. This sequence joins TRBV4-1 and TRBJ2-5; no clear D. The J call may be incorrect, as the DNA end agrees better with TRBJ2-7. CDR1 and CDR2 from the germline V gene are MGHRA and YSYEKL. The CDR3 has 14 amino acids. The CDR3, as DNA: TGCGCCAGCAGCCTGGCGCCAGGCACCTACGAGCAGTACTTC. It translates to CASSLAPGTYEQYF.

The rearrangement links TRBV19 to TRBJ1-2; 9 nucleotides agree with TRBD1. The germline V gene encodes CDR1 LNHDA and CDR2 SQIVND (reference sequence). Trimming removed 5 bases from V and 5 bases from J; junction bases left unmatched: 9. This CDR3 has 15 residues. The CDR3 nucleotides read TGTGCCAGTAGTCTCCGACCGGGACAGGGATATGGCTACACCTTC. Protein product: CASSLRPGQGYGYTF. The whole variable domain, filled in from reference TRBV19 and TRBJ1-2, reads DGGITQSPKYLFRKEGQNVTLSCEQNLNHDAMYWYRQDPGQGLRLIYYSQIVNDFQKGDIAEGYSVSREKKESFPLTVTSAQKNPTAFYLCASSLRPGQGYGYTFGSGTRLTVV.

V is TRBV19 and J is TRBJ1-5, with TRBD1 as a possible D gene (5 bases). Trimming left V 3 bases short and J 1 base short, with 10 bases between. Per the germline V gene, CDR1 is LNHDA and CDR2 is SQIVND (reference sequence). This CDR3 is 15 amino acids long. The CDR3 loop reads CASSIPGWSNQPQHF. CDR3 bases: TGTGCCAGTAGTATTCCAGGGTGGAGCAATCAGCCCCAGCATTTT.